This T cell receptor beta chain was recorded in a study of CD8+ T cells in alopecia areata. Extraction and reverse transcription of RNA yielded cDNA as the sequencing template. Data came from immunoSEQ multiplex PCR; TCRdb stores just in-frame clones and leaves some out. This sample has about 110,000 clones, with under 60% found just once. Germline V CDR1 and CDR2: MNHEY, SMNVEV (reference sequence). V was trimmed by 3 bases and J by 4 bases, leaving 7 bases between them. The CDR3 extends over 13 amino acids. Remarks on this clone: Other DNA variants within this sample encode the same CDR3.

The source of this sequence is a human donor with alopecia areata. Source material: NKG2D-low CD8+ T cells sorted from blood. The rearrangement links TRBV27 to TRBJ1-5; TRBD1 might be the D (5 bases). CDR3 region: CASSLGPNQPQHF. The CDR3 nucleotides read TGTGCCAGCAGTTTGGGACCTAATCAGCCCCAGCATTTT.